The 20 T cell receptor beta chains below all came from one sample that was sequenced in a study of cytomegalovirus exposure and HLA in healthy donors. Both 60 Vbeta primers and 13 Jbeta primers went into the PCR. Assay: immunoSEQ multiplex PCR; the TCRdb copy retains only in-frame clones and omits some. The data contain about 170,000 clones, 84% of them singletons. The specimen sequenced was PBMCs. These receptor sequences come from a boy younger than 10 in good health and CMV-seronegative.

V and J are TRBV6-6 and TRBJ2-7; the D gene is possibly TRBD2 (6 bases). Per germline, CDR1 MNHNY and CDR2 SVGAGI (reference sequence). Trimming took 6 bases from V and 2 from J, leaving 11 bases between them. The CDR3 contains 13 residues. The CDR3 nucleotides are TGTGCCAGCAGGGGGGACTCCGCCTACGAGCAGTACTTC. Translation: CASRGDSAYEQYF.

The chain couples TRBV11-2 to TRBJ2-7, with 8 bases matching TRBD2. Trimming removed 4 bases from V and 2 bases from J; junction bases left unmatched: 7. Germline V gene sequence: CDR1 SGHAT, CDR2 FQNNGV. CDR3 length equals 15 residues. In DNA, the CDR3 is TGTGCCAGCAGCTCAAATCCGGGACTAGCCTACGAGCAGTACTTC. This encodes CASSSNPGLAYEQYF.

The chain employs TRBV9 and TRBJ2-3; 11 bases line up with TRBD2. CDR1 SGDLS and CDR2 YYNGEE come from the germline V gene. The J segment lost 2 bases and the V segment lost 0 bases, leaving 5 bases of the junction unmatched. This CDR3 has 17 amino acids. The CDR3 loop reads CASSVEGSGRATDTQYF. DNA for the CDR3: TGTGCCAGCAGCGTAGAGGGTAGCGGGAGGGCCACAGATACGCAGTATTTT.

The chain recombines TRBV18 with TRBJ2-7; TRBD1 aligns across 12 bases. The length of the CDR3 is 14 residues. V shed 7 bases, J shed 5 bases, and the junction held 6 bases outside the gene matches. CDR1 is KGHSH and CDR2 is LQKENI in the germline V gene. The CDR3, as DNA: TGTGCCAGCTTCCTGGGACAGGGGGCAGACGAGCAGTACTTC. Its protein product is CASFLGQGADEQYF.

This chain uses TRBV7-2 with TRBJ1-2; D might be TRBD1 (6 bases). Germline CDR1 is SGHTA and CDR2 is FQGNSA. This CDR3 contains 13 residues. V lost 6 bases to trimming and J lost 7 bases, with 15 bases between them. Here the CDR3 reads CASSYGGASGYTF. The CDR3 region has the DNA TGTGCCAGCAGTTATGGGGGCGCGTCTGGCTACACCTTC.

The chain joins TRBV2 to TRBJ2-7; 8 nucleotides align to TRBD2. The CDR3 loop spans 13 amino acids. J lost 2 bases, V lost 8 bases, and 5 bases had no gene match. Germline V gene data show CDR1 as SNHLY and CDR2 as FYNNEI. Written as DNA, the CDR3 is TGTGCCAGCTGTCGGGGGGGTGCCTACGAGCAGTACTTC. This codes for CASCRGGAYEQYF.

This clone was counted a single time. The chain is built from TRBV7-6 and TRBJ2-6; D is ambiguous. Trimming pared 3 bases from V and 4 bases from J, leaving 10 bases between. Germline V CDR1 and CDR2: SGHVS, FNYEAQ. The length of the CDR3 is 15 residues. The DNA of the CDR3 is TGTGCCAGCAGCTTGCGTATGCCCGGGGCCAACGTCCTGACTTTC. It yields the protein CASSLRMPGANVLTF.

The chain carries TRBV4-1 and TRBJ1-5, with D tentatively TRBD1 (5 bases). V was trimmed by 2 bases and J by 4 bases, leaving 12 bases between them. Looked up from germline, CDR1 is MGHRA and CDR2 is YSYEKL. The CDR3 runs to 15 residues. CDR3 loop: CASSQRGGPNQPQHF. The CDR3 region has the DNA TGCGCCAGCAGCCAAAGGGGCGGTCCTAATCAGCCCCAGCATTTT.

The V and J genes are TRBV7-3 and TRBJ2-1, with 7 positions matching TRBD1. The CDR3 spans 14 residues. Germline trimming cut 2 bases from V and 4 bases from J; bases unmatched to any gene: 2. Germline V gives CDR1 SGHTA, CDR2 FQGTGA. CDR3 sequence: CASSLGTAYNEQFF. CDR3 sequence (DNA): TGTGCCAGCAGCTTAGGGACAGCATACAATGAGCAGTTCTTC.

The chain combines TRBV19 with TRBJ1-1; a weak D match, TRBD1 (6 bases). Deletions cut 7 bases from V and 2 bases from J, with 14 bases between. There are 14 residues in the CDR3. Germline V lookup: CDR1 LNHDA, CDR2 SQIVND (reference sequence). The CDR3 nucleotides are TGTGCCAGTAACACAGGGCCCTTTAACACTGAAGCTTTCTTT. It specifies CASNTGPFNTEAFF. Full variable domain (remainder filled in from reference TRBV19 and TRBJ1-1): DGGITQSPKYLFRKEGQNVTLSCEQNLNHDAMYWYRQDPGQGLRLIYYSQIVNDFQKGDIAEGYSVSREKKESFPLTVTSAQKNPTAFYLCASNTGPFNTEAFFGQGTRLTVV.

CDR3 coding DNA: TGTGCCAGCAGCTCGCGACAAGCCTACAATGAGCAGTTCTTC. This sequence encodes CASSSRQAYNEQFF. The chain recombines TRBV2 with TRBJ2-1; no firm D call. Germline-derived CDR1 and CDR2 are SNHLY and FYNNEI. The CDR3 totals 14 residues. V dropped 6 bases and J dropped 2 bases, with 11 bases sitting between them.

The V and J genes are TRBV21-1 and TRBJ2-7; the DNA was not used to check the table's D call, TRBD2. TRBV21-1 is assigned pseudogene status. This CDR3 is built from 17 residues. DNA of the CDR3: TGTGCCAGCAGCAACAATATGGCGGGAGGGCCTTACTACGAGCAGTACTTC. Residues: CASSNNMAGGPYYEQYF.

Worth noting for this clone: One junction end does not reproduce the germline sequence, and a read error may be involved. The gene calls are TRBV29-1 and TRBJ1-1; D call uncertain. In germline, CDR1 is SQVTM, CDR2 ANQGSEA. The CDR3 consists of 16 residues. The CDR3 region has the DNA TGCAGCGTTGTCCCGATTACGAGGGTCATGAACACGGAAGCTTTCTTT. Protein: CSVVPITRVMNTEAFF.

The chain joins TRBV11-2 to TRBJ2-1, with D perhaps TRBD2 (6 bases). The CDR3 extends over 12 amino acids. Trimming shortened V by 5 bases and J by 10 bases, and 12 bases separated the two germline ends. Germline V lookup: CDR1 SGHAT, CDR2 FQNNGV. CDR3 sequence (DNA): TGTGCCAGCAGCCTAGGAGGGTGGGAGCAGTTCTTC. Amino acid sequence: CASSLGGWEQFF. Complete variable domain (other parts from reference TRBV11-2 and TRBJ2-1): EAGVAQSPRYKIIEKRQSVAFWCNPISGHATLYWYQQILGQGPKLLIQFQNNGVVDDSQLPKDRFSAERLKGVDSTLKIQPAKLEDSAVYLCASSLGGWEQFFGPGTRLTVL.

The V call is TRBV29-1, the J call TRBJ2-7; D is possibly TRBD1 (7 bases). The V end was cut by 0 bases, the J end by 6 bases, with 21 bases between. The CDR3 contains 16 residues. From germline, CDR1 is SQVTM and CDR2 ANQGSEA. The chain's CDR3 is CSVEDLEGTVEGEQYF. CDR3 in DNA: TGCAGCGTTGAAGATCTGGAAGGGACAGTGGAGGGCGAGCAGTACTTC.

The rearrangement joins TRBV18 to TRBJ1-5; D unclear. This CDR3 is built from 13 residues. The germline V gene encodes CDR1 KGHSH and CDR2 LQKENI. With 1 base removed from V and 7 bases from J, the gap between germline ends came to 8 bases. DNA of the CDR3: TGTGCCAGCTCACCACTAGACTCGCAGCCCCAGCATTTT. Residues: CASSPLDSQPQHF.

This sequence joins TRBV28 and TRBJ1-1, with D hard to call. Germline V lookup: CDR1 MDHEN, CDR2 SYDVKM. The CDR3 loop spans 14 amino acids. Trimming stripped 2 bases from V and 4 bases from J, with 11 bases between. The CDR3 sequence: CASSLRFRGTEAFF. The CDR3 bases are TGTGCCAGCAGTTTACGGTTCCGGGGCACTGAAGCTTTCTTT.

The chain recombines TRBV28 with TRBJ2-7; 7 bases map to TRBD1. Germline V lookup: CDR1 MDHEN, CDR2 SYDVKM. The CDR3 is 13 amino acids. With V trimmed by 8 bases and J by 5 bases, 9 bases remained unmatched. The CDR3 spells CASGSRGKDEQYF. CDR3 bases: TGTGCCAGCGGCTCCAGGGGGAAGGACGAGCAGTACTTC.

Comments on this clone: The limits of the CDR3 on the DNA are not certain, so only TCRdb's listed CDR3 is given. This chain joins TRBV21-1 and TRBJ1-1; the table's D gene call, TRBD1, was not cross checked with the DNA. TRBV21-1 is labeled a pseudogene. The CDR3 length equals 18 residues, ends included. CDR3 sequence reads: CASSKVGLGTGGNTEAFF.

This clone was seen a single time. This sequence joins TRBV5-4 and TRBJ1-5; D is uncertain. V dropped 2 bases and J dropped 6 bases, with 9 bases sitting between them. The CDR3 covers 13 residues. Germline V gives CDR1 SGHNT, CDR2 YYREEE (reference sequence). CDR3 in DNA: TGTGCCAGCAGCTTAGGTTCGGGTCAGCCCCAGCATTTT. Amino acids: CASSLGSGQPQHF.